Listed below are T cell receptor beta chains from one sample, sequenced in a study of early T cells in non-severe SARS-CoV-2 infection. TCRdb redid the calling of the 5' RACE reads with MiXCR, one entry per CDR3 protein. The data hold approximately 70,000 distinct CDR3 sequences, with approximately 13% observed a single time. Sequencing was performed on whole blood. Receptors originate from an adult who was a healthcare worker with PCR-confirmed SARS-CoV-2 infection or an uninfected control (not recorded which). The conserved cysteine and the conserved F or W are not part of the CDR3 here.

CDR3 length,V gene,CDR3 protein
12,TRBV9,ASSAAQYNSPLH
13,TRBV19,ASSIGGQDTDTQY
13,TRBV27,ASSLTDATNEKLF
9,TRBV29-1,SVNRGLEAF
15,TRBV28,ASSQHRDSLPNTEAF
12,TRBV2,ASSPPKNTGELF
13,TRBV7-2,ASSPGGTVQETQY
8,TRBV19,ASGLIGYT
11,TRBV9,ASSVEGYTEAF
15,TRBV4-2,ASSQANPPDRENIQY
12,TRBV7-9,ASSLSTGNQPQH
11,TRBV20-1,SARPKRQETQY
12,TRBV28,ASSAGTLKETQY
10,TRBV2,ARGGLNEKLF
11,TRBV7-2,ASRPGGSYEQY